This T cell receptor beta chain was identified in a study of spatial heterogeneity in lung cancer. Study at large: The correlation between TCR transcript counts in tumor regions and a T cell module score from matched bulk RNA-seq was strong. Whole-study results and caveats: Counts that tracked tumor mutation counts were those of expanded intratumoral alpha and beta TCRs.

Single TCR cDNA molecules each had their own unique molecular identifier. TCRdb called the 5' RACE reads again in MiXCR, with one record for every CDR3 protein. Of some 96,000 distinct CDR3 sequences in the sample, 4.4% were seen once. This CDR3 contains 18 residues. CDR1 and CDR2 from the germline V gene are LGHNA and YNFKEQ. The trim removed 0 bases at V and 3 bases at J, leaving 11 bases unmatched. Described time point: sample taken at primary tumor resection. 72 TRACERx patients with early, untreated non-small cell lung cancer donated samples. Extraction of whole RNA from tumor, nontumor lung or frozen PBMC preceded unsorted sequencing. This clonotype appeared many times. What it binds is not known.

The receptor was isolated from a male donor with early-stage non-small cell lung cancer. The chain has TRBV4-2 and TRBJ2-4; 7 positions match TRBD2. The sequenced sample was lung tumor tissue, obtained at surgery. The CDR3 bases are TGTGCCAGCAGCCAAGATCTTCCGGGGACTATCTACAAAAACATTCAGTACTTC. Protein product: CASSQDLPGTIYKNIQYF.